This T cell receptor (beta chain) comes out of a study of blood T cell repertoires in COVID-19. Produced via immunoSEQ multiplex PCR; TCRdb's table is partial and in-frame only. The data show approximately 29,000 clones, around nine tenths seen once. This clonotype originated in a man between 65 and 85 years old with active COVID-19. The sequencing sample was made of peripheral blood.

This CDR3 reads CASSATGILAGGGETQYF. The CDR3 DNA reads TGTGCCAGTAGTGCGACAGGGATACTAGCGGGAGGAGGAGAGACCCAGTACTTC. V is TRBV19 and J is TRBJ2-5; 12 bases match TRBD2. Germline CDR1 is LNHDA and CDR2 is SQIVND (reference sequence). V trimming: 5 bases; J trimming: 4 bases; junction bases outside the gene matches: 14. There are 18 residues in the CDR3.